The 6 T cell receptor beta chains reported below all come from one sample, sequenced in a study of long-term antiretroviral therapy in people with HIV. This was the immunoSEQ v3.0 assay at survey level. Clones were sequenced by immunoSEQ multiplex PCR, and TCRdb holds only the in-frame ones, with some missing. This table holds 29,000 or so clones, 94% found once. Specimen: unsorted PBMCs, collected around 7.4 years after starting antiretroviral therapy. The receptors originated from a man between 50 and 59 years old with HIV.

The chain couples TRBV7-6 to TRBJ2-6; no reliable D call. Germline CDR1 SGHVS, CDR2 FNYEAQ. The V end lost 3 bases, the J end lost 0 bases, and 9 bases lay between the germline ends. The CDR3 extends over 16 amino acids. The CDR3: CASSFERLSGANVLTF. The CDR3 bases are TGTGCCAGCAGCTTTGAACGACTCTCTGGGGCCAACGTCCTGACTTTC. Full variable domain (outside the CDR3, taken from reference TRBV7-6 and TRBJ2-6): GAGVSQSPRYKVTKRGQDVALRCDPISGHVSLYWYRQALGQGPEFLTYFNYEAQQDKSGLPNDRFSAERPEGSISTLTIQRTEQRDSAMYRCASSFERLSGANVLTFGAGSRLTVL.

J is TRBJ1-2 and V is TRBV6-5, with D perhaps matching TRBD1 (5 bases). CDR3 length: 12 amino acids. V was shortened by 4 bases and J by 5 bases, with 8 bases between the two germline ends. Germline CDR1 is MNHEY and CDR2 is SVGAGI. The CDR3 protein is CASSSGLYGYTF. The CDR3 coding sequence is TGTGCCAGCAGTTCGGGACTTTATGGCTACACCTTC.

In nucleotides, the CDR3 is TGTGCCAGCAGCGTAGCTTTTTCGGGGTCCGATACGCAGTATTTT. It codes for CASSVAFSGSDTQYF. The rearrangement joins TRBV9 to TRBJ2-3, with D possibly matching TRBD2 (5 bases). V was cut by 0 bases and J by 6 bases, with 14 bases left in between. CDR3 size: 15 residues. The germline gives CDR1 SGDLS, CDR2 YYNGEE.

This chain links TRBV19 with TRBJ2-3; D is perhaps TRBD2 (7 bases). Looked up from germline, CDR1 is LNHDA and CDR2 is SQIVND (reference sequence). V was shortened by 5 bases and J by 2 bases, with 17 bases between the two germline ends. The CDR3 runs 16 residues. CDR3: CASSAQAGHPTDTQYF. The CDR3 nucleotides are TGTGCCAGTAGTGCTCAAGCGGGACACCCCACAGATACGCAGTATTTT.

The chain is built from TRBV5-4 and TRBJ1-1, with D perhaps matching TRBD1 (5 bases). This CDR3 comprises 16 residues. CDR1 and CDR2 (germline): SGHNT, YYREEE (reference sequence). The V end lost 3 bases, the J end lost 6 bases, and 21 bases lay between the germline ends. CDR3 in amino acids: CASSSSSQGRSAEAFF. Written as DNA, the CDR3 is TGTGCCAGCAGCTCCTCTTCTCAGGGTCGAAGCGCTGAAGCTTTCTTT.

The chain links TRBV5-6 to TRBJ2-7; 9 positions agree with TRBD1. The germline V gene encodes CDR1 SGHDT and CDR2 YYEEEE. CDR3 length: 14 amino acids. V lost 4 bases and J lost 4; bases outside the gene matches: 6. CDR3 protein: CASSPGTGNYEQYF. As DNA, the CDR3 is TGTGCCAGCAGCCCCGGGACAGGGAATTACGAGCAGTACTTC.